This T cell receptor beta chain is from a study of T-cell reconstitution after alpha-beta-depleted transplantation in children. Study-wide points: It was surviving recipient T cells and thymic progenitors that gave some patients high TCRbeta diversity at day 60.

This clonotype has more than one count but fewer than ten. Its antigen is undetermined. Unique molecular identifiers were built into the TCRbeta library. TCRdb redid the calling of the PCR reads with MiXCR, one entry per CDR3 protein. The sample includes hundreds of thousands of distinct CDR3 sequences, 10% to 15% seen only once; the top ten take about 2.2%. This clonotype was obtained from a male patient between 5 and 17 years old who had a stem cell transplant for acute myeloid leukemia, so the T cells may come from the graft donor. Here the sequenced sample was PBMCs, mostly from graft donor cells, taken 360 days after TCRalphabeta/CD19-depleted stem cell transplant.

CDR3 sequence: CSGAGEKPRTLRETQYF. In DNA, the CDR3 is TGCAGCGGCGCGGGCGAAAAACCTCGGACCCTCCGAGAGACCCAGTACTTC. The chain recombines TRBV29-1 with TRBJ2-5; TRBD2 is a possible D gene (5 bases). Germline-derived CDR1 and CDR2 are SQVTM and ANQGSEA. V lost 7 bases, J lost 4 bases, and 28 bases lay in between. The CDR3 spans 17 residues.